The text below deals with one T cell receptor (beta chain). The sample belongs to a study of T cell repertoires in cytomegalovirus infection. The overall study: Both a matching HLA type and CMV infection were indicated by public TCR beta signatures.

The germline gives CDR1 DFQATT, CDR2 SNEGSKA (reference sequence). V shed 6 bases, J shed 1 base, and the junction held 6 bases outside the gene matches. The CDR3 length is 14 residues. One entry per CDR3 protein results from TCRdb running MiXCR on the reads. The sample records fewer than 550,000 distinct CDR3 sequences, around 32% being singletons. The specimen was PBMCs. The clonotype originates from a human donor in good health (CMV status not recorded). Some clones in this sample may be carry-over from other donors' samples. The chain is built from TRBV20-1 and TRBJ2-5, with 9 bases fitting TRBD2. The CDR3 DNA follows: TGCAGTGCGCCAGCGGGGGGACTCCAAGAGACCCAGTACTTC. It yields the protein CSAPAGGLQETQYF.